The text below deals with one T cell receptor beta chain. Its specificity is not known. The CDR3 spans 14 residues. Deletions cut 4 bases from V and 3 bases from J, with 12 bases between. The germline CDR1 and CDR2 sequences are MGHDK and SYGVNS. With 60 Vbeta and 13 Jbeta primers, the PCR was carried out. Measured with immunoSEQ multiplex PCR; TCRdb has only the in-frame clones, and not every one. The table shows approximately 190,000 clones, with roughly 85% occurring only once. The sample comes from a study of cytomegalovirus exposure and HLA in healthy donors. Study-wide findings and caveats: The study put some 160 TCR beta chains on its list as cytomegalovirus-associated.

This TCR derives from a woman aged 18-30 years in good health and CMV-seronegative. Sample: PBMCs. The gene calls are TRBV25-1 and TRBJ1-1; D unresolved. The CDR3 reads CASSAPGWDTEAFF. Written as DNA, the CDR3 is TGTGCCAGCAGTGCCCCAGGATGGGACACTGAAGCTTTCTTT. Full variable domain (missing parts from reference TRBV25-1 and TRBJ1-1): EADIYQTPRYLVIGTGKKITLECSQTMGHDKMYWYQQDPGMELHLIHYSYGVNSTEKGDLSSESTVSRIRTEHFPLTLESARPSHTSQYLCASSAPGWDTEAFFGQGTRLTVV.